Each of the 2 T cell receptor beta chains below was sequenced from the same sample in a study of vaccination and CD4 T cells after COVID-19. Oncomine TCR Beta short-read sequencing was applied to DNA from cultured CD4+ T cells. TCRdb processed the PCR reads anew with MiXCR; each CDR3 protein has one entry. The sample lists over 15,000 distinct CDR3 sequences, about 39% occurring once. The antigens of these receptors remain unknown. The treatment: approximately nine-day PBMC culture with coronavirus spike peptide pools or control peptides (ViraFEST assay). Sequencing used CD4+ T cells from blood, cultured in vitro, obtained before SARS-CoV-2 vaccination. The receptors were sampled from a human donor who had recovered from COVID-19.

The chain uses TRBV19 and TRBJ2-2; D remains ambiguous. The V gene lost 5 bases and the J gene lost 4 bases, with 14 bases spanning the gap. The CDR3 is 15 amino acids. CDR1 and CDR2 from the germline V gene are LNHDA and SQIVND (reference sequence). The CDR3 reads CASSLLVWATGELFF. The CDR3 DNA is TGTGCCAGTAGTCTCCTCGTGTGGGCCACCGGGGAGCTGTTTTTT.

The V gene is TRBV7-2, the J gene TRBJ2-3; TRBD2 aligns across 7 bases. Germline V gene lookup returns CDR1 SGHTA and CDR2 FQGNSA. The J segment lost 0 bases and the V segment lost 1 base, leaving 1 base of the junction unmatched. This CDR3 region has 15 residues. CDR3 in amino acids: CASSLDSGSTDTQYF. Here the CDR3 DNA reads TGTGCCAGCAGCTTAGATAGCGGGAGCACAGATACGCAGTATTTT.